These 5 T cell receptor beta chains originate from one sample sequenced in a study of control samples from healthy donors and cancer patients. This table comes from immunoSEQ multiplex PCR, and its TCRdb copy is limited to in-frame clones, with some not included. The data show 120,000 to 150,000 clones, about 89% seen once. Input material: blood. The source is a man in his thirties or forties in good health.

The genes are TRBV4-2 and TRBJ1-2; D might be TRBD1 (5 bases). V dropped 3 bases and J dropped 4 bases, with 15 bases sitting between them. The CDR3 loop spans 15 amino acids. Germline V gene data show CDR1 as LGHNA and CDR2 as YNFKEQ. CDR3 loop: CASSHPLMTAYGYTF. The CDR3 coding sequence is TGTGCCAGCAGCCATCCGCTAATGACAGCCTATGGCTACACCTTC.

The chain has TRBV5-4 and TRBJ1-4, with D perhaps TRBD1 (6 bases). The CDR3 extends over 16 amino acids. V was clipped by 4 bases and J by 5 bases, with 18 bases between them. Per germline, CDR1 SGHNT and CDR2 YYREEE (reference sequence). The CDR3 nucleotides read TGTGCCAGCAGCCGCGGGGGGGCACAAGACAATGAAAAACTGTTTTTT. This translates into CASSRGGAQDNEKLFF.

This clone has only a few counts. The same CDR3 also results from other DNA sequences found in this sample. The rearrangement uses TRBV7-9 and TRBJ2-7; 10 bases are a match to TRBD1. Germline assignment: CDR1 SEHNR and CDR2 FQNEAQ (reference sequence). Germline trimming cut 1 base from V and 4 bases from J; bases unmatched to any gene: 4. The CDR3 contains 15 residues. The CDR3 loop reads CASSLGGQGRYEQYF. DNA for the CDR3: TGTGCCAGCAGCTTAGGGGGACAGGGGAGGTACGAGCAGTACTTC.

The sample holds one count of this clone. V usage is TRBV15 and J usage is TRBJ1-4; no clear D. The CDR3 has 13 residues. Trimming cost V 1 base and J 4 bases, with 4 bases left between them. Germline CDR1 and CDR2: LNHNV and YYDKDF (reference sequence). CDR3 bases: TGTGCCACCAGCAGAGCCGTTAATGAAAAACTGTTTTTT. Translating it yields CATSRAVNEKLFF.

This clone was seen at least ten times. The rearrangement links TRBV27 to TRBJ1-6; D gene uncertain. The CDR3 loop spans 15 amino acids. Germline values: CDR1 MNHEY, CDR2 SMNVEV (reference sequence). Between the trimmed V and J ends, which lost 3 bases and 9 bases, there was a span of 15 bases. The CDR3 is CASSFLEAVTSPLHF. CDR3 bases: TGTGCCAGCAGTTTTTTGGAGGCAGTGACTTCACCCCTCCACTTT.